Sequencing of this T cell receptor beta chain was carried out in a study of blood T cell repertoires in COVID-19. For the study at large: Samples came from the United States, Italy and Spain, spanning acute and convalescent COVID-19. The cDNA or gDNA used as material had been derived from T cells, B-cell-depleted T cells, or PBMCs.

Cohort allocation depended upon clinical history that participants reported. All recovered Cohort 3 donors got two negative PCRs, got clearance, or saw symptom resolution. In its sample, this clone was seen a few times. Sequencing used immunoSEQ multiplex PCR; TCRdb keeps in-frame clones, though not all of them. The sample has 320,000 or so clones, 89% seen once; the top ten hold 4% to 6%. The sample comprised PBMCs or T cells enriched from blood (not recorded which). This TCR was recovered from a man between 60 and 70 years old who had recovered from COVID-19.

DNA of the CDR3: TGTGCCAGCAGCCAGGGACAGCTGGTGACTGAAAAACTGTTTTTT. Translating gives CASSQGQLVTEKLFF. The gene calls are TRBV28 and TRBJ1-4; TRBD1 matches 7 bases. V gave up 6 bases and J gave up 7 bases; unmatched junction bases: 11. Germline-derived CDR1 and CDR2 are MDHEN and SYDVKM. The CDR3 spans 15 residues.